These 25 T cell receptor beta chains share one sample of origin, sequenced in a study of CD8+ T cells in alopecia areata. After pooling, cutaneous lymph node cells were sorted with CD4, CD8alpha, NKG2D, NKG2ACE and other markers. As the sequencing template, cDNA was produced by extracting RNA and reverse transcribing it. Data came from immunoSEQ multiplex PCR; TCRdb stores just in-frame clones and leaves some out. The sample has approximately 280,000 clones, none seen only once; the top ten hold less than 1.5%. The sample consisted of CD4+ T cells sorted from a lymph node. The receptor set was obtained from a C3H/HeJ mouse with alopecia areata. For this mouse line, the MHC haplotype is H2-k.

Comments on this clone: Gene names and germline match the mouse. The read ends 4 residues shy of where the CDR3 ends; the end is completed using the germline J gene. The chain combines TRBV13-1 with TRBJ1-2; a possible D gene is TRBD1 (6 bases). CDR3 length equals 14 residues. Germline V lookup: CDR1 NSHNY, CDR2 SYGAGN. Trimming took 0 bases from V and 4 from J, leaving 10 bases between them. The sequenced part of the CDR3 DNA is TGTGCCAGCAGTGATGTGGCAGGGGCCTCC. Protein: CASSDVAGAS. The entire CDR3 sequence reads CASSDVAGASDYTF.

This clone has just a few counts. These gene names are mouse names. Read data end 4 residues before the CDR3 end; the end is taken from the germline J gene. The sample contains more than one DNA sequence encoding this CDR3. The V gene is TRBV31, the J gene TRBJ2-7; 9 nucleotides line up with TRBD2. Germline assignment: CDR1 GKSSPN and CDR2 SITVG. CDR3 size: 12 residues. The CDR3 sequence is CAWTGGVYEQYF. The covered CDR3 bases are TGTGCCTGGACTGGGGGGGTTTAT.

This clone has more than one count but fewer than ten. The germline and genes are mouse ones. Sequencing ends 4 residues short of the CDR3 end; the germline J gene provides the rest. The chain couples TRBV13-3 to TRBJ2-4, with 7 bases matching TRBD1. In germline, CDR1 is NNHDY, CDR2 SYVADS. CDR3 length: 12 residues. CDR3 DNA (partial): TGTGCCAGCAGGAGACAGGGAAAC. It translates to CASRRQGN. The whole CDR3 protein reads CASRRQGNTLYF.

As concerns this clone: Here the gene names and germline are mouse. The missing CDR3 end, 4 residues past where the read stops, is filled in from the germline J gene. The chain couples TRBV19 to TRBJ2-7; TRBD1 matches at 8 bases. Looked up from germline, CDR1 is FNHDT and CDR2 is SITEND (reference sequence). CDR3 length: 14 amino acids. The DNA read from the CDR3 is TGTGCCAGCAGTATACCGGGACAGGTATAT. Translating it yields CASSIPGQVY. The complete CDR3 sequence is CASSIPGQVYEQYF.

This clone has a handful of counts. The genes are named according to mouse. The CDR3 end falls 4 residues outside the read, so it is completed with the germline J gene. The chain combines TRBV19 with TRBJ2-7; D may be TRBD1 (6 bases). Germline loops: CDR1 FNHDT, CDR2 SITEND (reference sequence). The CDR3 extends over 14 amino acids. Incomplete CDR3 DNA: TGTGCCAGCACCCTCCTCCGGGACACATAT. This translates into CASTLLRDTY. The entire CDR3 is CASTLLRDTYEQYF.

With regard to this clone: Gene names are mouse gene names. The CDR3 extends 4 residues past the end of the read, so its final part is completed from the germline J gene. The same CDR3 is also encoded by other DNA sequences in this sample. This chain links TRBV17 with TRBJ2-3; a weak D match, TRBD2 (6 bases). Per germline, CDR1 MNHDT and CDR2 YYDKIL. The CDR3 sequence is 14 residues long. The ends were cut back, 4 bases at V and 0 bases at J, with 8 bases in the middle. CDR3 protein: CASSIGGSAETLYF. Incomplete CDR3 DNA: TGTGCTAGCAGTATTGGGGGTAGTGCAGAA.

Of note for this clone: Gene and germline names: mouse. The read terminates 4 residues before the CDR3 end, so the remaining end is supplied by the germline J gene. This rearrangement joins TRBV13-1 to TRBJ2-4; 8 positions agree with TRBD1. This CDR3 comprises 15 residues. Germline V gene data show CDR1 as NSHNY and CDR2 as SYGAGN. Trimming removed 4 bases from V and 2 bases from J; junction bases left unmatched: 6. The sequenced CDR3 bases are TGTGCCAGCAGTCGCAGGGGGCTGCATCAAAAC. Residues: CASSRRGLHQN. The full-length CDR3 reads as CASSRRGLHQNTLYF.

This clone was seen only a few times. Gene names are mouse gene names. With the read ending 4 residues before the CDR3 end, the germline J gene is used to fill in that end. This specimen includes other DNA sequences encoding the same CDR3. The chain links TRBV3 to TRBJ2-5, with 7 bases lining up with TRBD1. CDR3 length: 14 amino acids. Trimming took 4 bases from V and 2 from J; bases not matched to a gene: 3. CDR1 is SNHLY and CDR2 is FYNGKV in the germline V gene (reference sequence). The covered CDR3 bases are TGTGCCAGCAGCTCAGACAGGGTCCAAGAC. The encoded protein is CASSSDRVQD. The entire CDR3 is CASSSDRVQDTQYF.

This clone came up a few times. Each gene name is a mouse one. The same CDR3 can be traced to other DNA sequences in this sample. Partial CDR3 DNA: TGCACCTGCAGTGCAGGGACTGGGGTCAACCAAGAC. This translates into CTCSAGTGVNQD. The entire CDR3 reads CTCSAGTGVNQDTQYF. This sequence joins TRBV1 and TRBJ2-5, with TRBD2 matching over 9 bases. With the read ending 4 residues before the CDR3 end, the germline J gene is used to fill in that end. Germline values: CDR1 NSQYPW, CDR2 LRSPGD (reference sequence). CDR3 size: 16 residues. V lost 1 base, J lost 0 bases, and 2 bases stayed unmatched.

This clone was found a few times. Gene and germline names: mouse. The CDR3 goes on 4 residues after the read ends, and that part is filled in from the germline J gene. The rearrangement uses TRBV19 and TRBJ2-5; D may be TRBD1 (6 bases). The germline V and J ends were trimmed by 5 bases and 2 bases, with 12 bases remaining between them. CDR1 FNHDT and CDR2 SITEND come from the germline V gene (reference sequence). The CDR3 spans 14 residues. The CDR3 bases that were read are TGTGCCAGCAGGAGACGGGACACCCAAGAC. Translation gives CASRRRDTQD. The whole CDR3 sequence is CASRRRDTQDTQYF.

A word on this clone: Gene labels here are mouse ones. The same CDR3 also results from other DNA sequences found in this sample. The sequenced CDR3 bases are TGTGCCAGCAGCCCCAGACTGGGGGGGCGTGGCACCGGG. The encoded protein is CASSPRLGGRGTG. The entire CDR3 protein reads CASSPRLGGRGTGQLYF. The V gene is TRBV19, the J gene TRBJ2-2; TRBD2 matches at 12 bases. The read finishes 4 residues shy of the CDR3 end, and the germline J gene is used to complete it. Trimming cost V 5 bases and J 4 bases; bases outside gene matches: 9. The CDR3 has 17 residues. Germline CDR1 and CDR2: FNHDT and SITEND (reference sequence). The full variable domain, completed using reference TRBV19 and TRBJ2-2, is GGIITQTPKFLIGQEGQKLTLKCQQNFNHDTMYWYRQDSGKGLRLIYYSITENDLQKGDLSEGYDASREKKSSFSLTVTSAQKNEMAVFLCASSPRLGGRGTGQLYFGEGSKLTVL.

Note on this clone: Gene names denote mouse genes. The read ends 4 residues before the CDR3 terminus; that terminus is restored from the germline J gene. The V call is TRBV13-1, the J call TRBJ2-2, with D perhaps matching TRBD1 (5 bases). Germline V CDR1 and CDR2: NSHNY, SYGAGN. This CDR3 contains 16 residues. V was shortened by 7 bases and J by 0 bases, with 16 bases between the two germline ends. Incomplete CDR3 DNA: TGTGCCAGCCTCCTGACAGCTTCTACAAACACCGGG. Protein: CASLLTASTNTG. The entire CDR3 protein is CASLLTASTNTGQLYF.

This clone appeared a few times. Genes and germline are mouse. The read ends 4 residues early relative to the CDR3; the germline J gene fills the gap. This chain links TRBV19 with TRBJ2-3; the match to TRBD2 covers 10 bases. The V segment lost 2 bases and the J segment 2 bases; nucleotides outside the gene matches: 2. CDR1 is FNHDT, CDR2 SITEND, per germline (reference sequence). The CDR3 spans 15 residues. The CDR3 loop is CASSMGTGDAETLYF. Partial CDR3 DNA: TGTGCCAGCAGTATGGGGACTGGGGATGCAGAA. The full variable domain, in which reference TRBV19 and TRBJ2-3 provide the parts outside the CDR3, is GGIITQTPKFLIGQEGQKLTLKCQQNFNHDTMYWYRQDSGKGLRLIYYSITENDLQKGDLSEGYDASREKKSSFSLTVTSAQKNEMAVFLCASSMGTGDAETLYFGSGTRLTVL.

Remarks on this clone: Gene and germline names: mouse. Read sequence stops 4 residues before the CDR3 end, and the germline J gene provides the missing end. V and J are TRBV20 and TRBJ2-4; D is ambiguous. The CDR3 has 13 residues. V was cut by 1 base and J by 0 bases, with 5 bases left in between. Per the germline V gene, CDR1 is GFQATS and CDR2 is STVNSAI. The sequenced CDR3 bases are TGTGGTGCTAGGGCCCTTAGTCAAAAC. It codes for CGARALSQN. The full CDR3 protein reads CGARALSQNTLYF.

This clone turned up a few times. Here the gene names and germline are mouse. The sequence runs out 4 residues before the end of the CDR3; the remainder is reconstructed from the germline J gene. V and J are TRBV13-1 and TRBJ1-2; the match to TRBD1 covers 11 bases. The ends lost 3 bases at V and 0 bases at J; junction bases unmatched: 4. Germline V gene data show CDR1 as NSHNY and CDR2 as SYGAGN. CDR3 size: 16 residues. The CDR3 bases that were read are TGTGCCAGCAGTGGTGGGACAGGGGGGACAAACTCC. Protein product: CASSGGTGGTNS. The whole CDR3 sequence is CASSGGTGGTNSDYTF.

This clone was picked up a small number of times. These gene names are mouse names. The CDR3 is cut off 4 residues early in the read; its end comes from the germline J gene. This chain joins TRBV5 and TRBJ1-1; 7 nucleotides align to TRBD1. V shed 0 bases, J shed 0 bases, and the junction held 1 base outside the gene matches. CDR3 size: 15 residues. Germline CDR1 LGHNA, CDR2 YNLKQL (reference sequence). The sequenced part of the CDR3 DNA is TGTGCCAGCAGCCAAGAGGGACAGCCAAACACA. Encoded protein: CASSQEGQPNT. The CDR3, in full, reads CASSQEGQPNTEVFF.

Many counts were recorded for this clone. Gene and germline names: mouse. The read halts 4 residues ahead of the CDR3 end, with the missing end drawn from the germline J gene. Other DNA sequences from this sample encode an identical CDR3 as well. This chain joins TRBV17 and TRBJ2-5, with 10 bases lining up with TRBD1. The CDR3 is made up of 13 amino acids. The germline CDR1 and CDR2 sequences are MNHDT and YYDKIL. The CDR3 reads CASSRQGADTQYF. CDR3 bases read: TGTGCTAGCAGTCGACAGGGGGCTGAC.

This clone was counted only a few times. The gene names given are mouse names. The CDR3 extends 4 residues past the end of the read, so its final part is completed from the germline J gene. The J gene is TRBJ2-7, the V gene TRBV13-1, with TRBD2 identical over 10 bases. CDR3 length: 15 amino acids. The germline V gene has CDR1 NSHNY and CDR2 SYGAGN. J was trimmed by 1 base and V by 4 bases; bases with no gene match: 5. CDR3 bases read: TGTGCCAGCAGTATCCCGGGACTGGGGTCCTAT. It is translated as CASSIPGLGSY. The entire CDR3 sequence reads CASSIPGLGSYEQYF.

This clone was picked up a small number of times. Gene names denote mouse genes. Sequencing ends 3 residues short of the CDR3 end; the germline J gene provides the rest. Other DNA variants within this sample encode the same CDR3. The chain employs TRBV19 and TRBJ1-6; 10 bases line up with TRBD1. TRBJ1-6 is an ORF, with its function uncertain. J gave up 1 base and V 5 bases, and 0 bases lay outside the gene matches. CDR1 is FNHDT and CDR2 is SITEND in the germline V gene (reference sequence). This CDR3 has 15 amino acids. The CDR3 sequence: CASRDRGSYNSPLYF. Incomplete CDR3 DNA: TGTGCCAGCAGGGACAGGGGGTCCTATAATTCGCCC.

A note on this clone: Gene names and germline refer to mouse. The read stops 4 residues short of the end of the CDR3; the missing end is completed from the germline J gene. V gene TRBV1 combines with J gene TRBJ2-2, with TRBD2 matching over 8 bases. This CDR3 region has 15 residues. Per germline, CDR1 NSQYPW and CDR2 LRSPGD (reference sequence). Unmatched junction bases numbered 9, after V lost 6 bases and J lost 6 bases. Partial CDR3 DNA: TGCACCTGCAGGCCGAACTGGGGGTTGGCCGGG. It translates to CTCRPNWGLAG. The whole CDR3 sequence is CTCRPNWGLAGQLYF. The entire variable domain, with the rest obtained from reference TRBV1 and TRBJ2-2, is as follows: VTLLEQNPRWRLVPRGQAVNLRCILKNSQYPWMSWYQQDLQKQLQWLFTLRSPGDKEVKSLPGADYLATRVTDTELRLQVANMSQGRTLYCTCRPNWGLAGQLYFGEGSKLTVL.

This clone was counted only a few times. Gene names and germline refer to mouse. The CDR3 end lies 4 residues beyond the end of the read and is filled in from the germline J gene. The J gene is TRBJ2-7, the V gene TRBV5; a weak D match, TRBD1 (5 bases). The germline V gene has CDR1 LGHNA and CDR2 YNLKQL (reference sequence). CDR3 length equals 16 residues. V shed 0 bases and J shed 0 bases, with 12 bases lying between them. The CDR3 protein is CASSQEMDKLSYEQYF. The sequenced CDR3 bases are TGTGCCAGCAGCCAAGAAATGGACAAACTCTCCTAT.

This clone was found a few times. Genes and germline are mouse. The CDR3 goes on 4 residues after the read ends, and that part is filled in from the germline J gene. The V call is TRBV31, the J call TRBJ2-3; 9 bases fit TRBD1. The CDR3 sequence is 15 residues long. Germline V CDR1 and CDR2: GKSSPN, SITVG. Trimming removed 3 bases from V and 0 bases from J; junction bases left unmatched: 4. The CDR3 DNA, read in part, is TGTGCCTGGAGGGGACAGGGAAAAAGTGCAGAA. Translation gives CAWRGQGKSAE. The complete CDR3 sequence is CAWRGQGKSAETLYF.

Of note for this clone: The genes are named according to mouse. Read coverage stops 4 residues before the CDR3 terminus; the germline J gene supplies the remainder. This chain uses TRBV14 with TRBJ2-4, with 8 bases fitting TRBD1. The length of the CDR3 is 14 residues. Per the germline V gene, CDR1 is SGHDT and CDR2 is FRDEAV. The trim removed 8 bases at V and 0 bases at J, leaving 5 bases unmatched. CDR3 region: CASITGGSQNTLYF. The CDR3 DNA, read in part, is TGTGCCAGTATTACAGGGGGAAGTCAAAAC. Full variable domain (rest looked up from reference TRBV14 and TRBJ2-4): EAGVTQSPRYAVLQEGQAVSFWCDPISGHDTLYWYQQPRDQGPQLLVYFRDEAVIDNSQLPSDRFSAVRPKGTNSTLKIQSAKQGDTATYLCASITGGSQNTLYFGAGTRLSVL.

Of note for this clone: Any gene name here is a mouse gene name. The read halts 4 residues ahead of the CDR3 end, with the missing end drawn from the germline J gene. The gene calls are TRBV19 and TRBJ2-1; 9 positions match TRBD1. Looked up from germline, CDR1 is FNHDT and CDR2 is SITEND (reference sequence). The V segment lost 4 bases and the J segment 5 bases; nucleotides outside the gene matches: 4. The CDR3 consists of 14 residues. This chain's CDR3 is CASSPRTGDAEQFF. CDR3 DNA (partial): TGTGCCAGCAGTCCTCGGACAGGGGATGCT.

This clone was recorded a few times. A much larger clone sits a single nucleotide away, making a read error possible. Mouse germline and gene names are used. The sequence runs out 4 residues before the end of the CDR3; the remainder is reconstructed from the germline J gene. The rearrangement uses TRBV13-1 and TRBJ1-2; the D gene is possibly TRBD1 (5 bases). The CDR3 has 13 residues. Germline CDR1 reads NSHNY; CDR2 reads SYGAGN. Trimming stripped 3 bases from V and 3 bases from J, with 9 bases between. The covered CDR3 bases are TGTGCCAGCAGTGTCAGGGAGGACTCC. Translating it yields CASSVREDS. In full, the CDR3 reads CASSVREDSDYTF.